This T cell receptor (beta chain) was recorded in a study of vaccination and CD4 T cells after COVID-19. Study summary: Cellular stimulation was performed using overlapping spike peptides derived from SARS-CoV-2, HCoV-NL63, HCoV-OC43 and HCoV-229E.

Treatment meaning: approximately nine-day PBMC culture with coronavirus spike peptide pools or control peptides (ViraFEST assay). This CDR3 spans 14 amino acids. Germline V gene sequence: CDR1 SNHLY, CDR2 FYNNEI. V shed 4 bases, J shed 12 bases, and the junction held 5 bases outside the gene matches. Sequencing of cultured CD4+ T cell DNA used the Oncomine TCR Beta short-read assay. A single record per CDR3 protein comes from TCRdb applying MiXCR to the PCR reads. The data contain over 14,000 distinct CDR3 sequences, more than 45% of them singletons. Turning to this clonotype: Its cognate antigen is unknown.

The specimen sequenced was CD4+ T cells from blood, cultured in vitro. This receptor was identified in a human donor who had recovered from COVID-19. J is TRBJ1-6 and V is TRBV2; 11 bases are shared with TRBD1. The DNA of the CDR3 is TGTGCCAGCAGTGCCACGGGACAGGGGGAACCCCTCCACTTT. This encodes CASSATGQGEPLHF.